Only a few counts were recorded for the clone carrying this TCR beta chain. This entry comes from a study of OX40 agonist ivuxolimab in advanced cancers. Whole-study context: Participants, approximately 83% male, averaged roughly 60 years of age, ranging from about 23 to 85.

Measured with immunoSEQ multiplex PCR; TCRdb has only the in-frame clones, and not every one. The sample comprises around 50,000 clones, 84% of which are singletons, and 1.2% rests with the top ten. J lost 5 bases, V lost 4 bases, and 9 bases had no gene match. The CDR3 is 16 residues long. Germline CDR1 reads SGHDT; CDR2 reads YYEEEE. This rearrangement joins TRBV5-6 to TRBJ2-2; 9 positions match TRBD2. The sample was CD4+ or CD8+ T cells sorted from blood, taken in a trial of the OX40 agonist ivuxolimab. The clonotype was recovered from an adult with an advanced solid tumor such as melanoma, head and neck, liver or kidney cancer. CDR3 region: CASSPTSGLETGELFF. CDR3 DNA: TGTGCCAGCAGCCCGACTAGCGGCTTAGAGACCGGGGAGCTGTTTTTT.